The entry below describes one T cell receptor beta chain. Clones were read by immunoSEQ multiplex PCR, and TCRdb kept only the in-frame ones, dropping some. The repertoire holds hundreds of thousands of clones, with about four fifths as singletons. The source of the sample is a study of shared T cell receptors in the human thymus. In germline, CDR1 is KGHSH, CDR2 LQKENI. CDR3 length: 15 residues. Trimming took 2 bases from V and 1 from J, leaving 12 bases between them. These same records also appear under a second study, on human thymus T cells. That investigation notes: It looked as if thymic and blood repertoires used V and J genes in a biased way.

The sample comprised thymocytes. This rearrangement joins TRBV18 to TRBJ2-7, with TRBD2 as a possible D gene (5 bases). This sequence was found in a boy under two years old with a congenital heart defect. As DNA, the CDR3 is TGTGCCAGCTCACCATGCGGCGGGTCTTCCTACGAGCAGTACTTC. The encoded protein is CASSPCGGSSYEQYF.